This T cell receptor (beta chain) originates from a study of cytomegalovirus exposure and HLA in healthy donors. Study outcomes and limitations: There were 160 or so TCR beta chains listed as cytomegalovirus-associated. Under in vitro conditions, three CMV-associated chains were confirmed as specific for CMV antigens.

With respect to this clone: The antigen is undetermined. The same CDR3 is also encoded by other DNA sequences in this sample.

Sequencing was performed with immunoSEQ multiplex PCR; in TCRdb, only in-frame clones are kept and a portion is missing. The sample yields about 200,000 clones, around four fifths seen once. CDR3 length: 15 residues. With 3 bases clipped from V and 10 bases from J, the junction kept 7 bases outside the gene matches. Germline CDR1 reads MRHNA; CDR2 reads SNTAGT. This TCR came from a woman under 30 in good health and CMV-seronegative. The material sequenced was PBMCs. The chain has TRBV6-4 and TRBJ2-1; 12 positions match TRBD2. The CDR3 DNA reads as TGTGCCAGCAGTGAGTCTAGCGGGGGGGCACACGAGCAGTTCTTC. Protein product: CASSESSGGAHEQFF.